The clone carrying this TCR beta chain is a singleton in its sample. Those who participated ranged in age from about 18 to 89 years and resided in under 25 US areas. The assay was immunoSEQ multiplex PCR, and TCRdb's table has in-frame clones only and misses some. The sample lists a few hundred thousand clones; approximately 91% were seen once. This specimen belongs to a study of blood T cell repertoires in COVID-19. Study details: In each case, the material was cDNA or gDNA derived from T cells, B-cell-depleted T cells, or PBMCs.

The V segment lost 4 bases and the J segment 4 bases; nucleotides outside the gene matches: 12. The length of the CDR3 is 18 residues. Looked up from germline, CDR1 is SNHLY and CDR2 is FYNNEI. The sequenced sample was PBMCs or T cells enriched from blood (not recorded which). The V call is TRBV2, the J call TRBJ2-7; TRBD2 matches 14 bases. This sequence was found in a woman between 40 and 50 years old who had recovered from COVID-19. CDR3 in DNA: TGTGCCAGCAGTGGACAGGGGACTAGCGGGAGTTTAGATTACGAGCAGTACTTC. Translated: CASSGQGTSGSLDYEQYF.